This T cell receptor (beta chain) was recorded in a study of cytomegalovirus exposure and HLA in healthy donors. General study points: Most TCR sequences were seen very rarely across donors, but some public TCRs occurred in many. At a 0.05 false discovery rate, a later analysis found about 17,000 TCR beta sequences to be associated with HLA alleles.

The CDR3 extends over 20 amino acids. Germline V gives CDR1 SGHTA, CDR2 FQGNSA. Germline trimming cut 0 bases from V and 0 bases from J; bases unmatched to any gene: 9. A remark on this clone: What it binds is not known.

Vbeta (60) and Jbeta (13) primers were used in the PCR. TCRdb's table, derived via immunoSEQ multiplex PCR, lists solely in-frame clones and lacks some. In the table there are 150,000 to 200,000 clones, around 80% of which are singletons. The clonotype originates from a man aged 18 to 35 in good health and CMV-seronegative. V gene TRBV7-2 combines with J gene TRBJ2-1, with TRBD2 matching over 12 bases. Sequencing used PBMCs. CDR3 sequence: CASSLAPLAGGRSSYNEQFF. As DNA, the CDR3 is TGTGCCAGCAGCTTAGCGCCACTAGCGGGGGGCCGAAGCTCCTACAATGAGCAGTTCTTC.